A single sample gave rise to the 5 T cell receptor beta chains below, sequenced in a study of CXCR3-negative and CXCR3-positive naive CD8 T cells. Each TRB cDNA library was prepared by 5' RACE (with UMI labels). TCRdb reprocessed the 5' RACE reads, keeping one entry per CDR3 protein, no DNA. Recorded for this sample: roughly 40,000 distinct CDR3 sequences. Material for sequencing was memory CD8+ T cells from blood. These receptors came from a human donor in good health. Some clones in this sample may be carry-over from other donors' samples.

This rearrangement joins TRBV7-3 to TRBJ1-1. The CDR3 length is 14 residues. Germline V gene data show CDR1 as SGHTA and CDR2 as FQGTGA. Here the CDR3 reads CASSLGGLDTEAFF.

The rearrangement joins TRBV7-2 to TRBJ2-7; TCRdb's D gene call, TRBD1, goes unchecked for lack of DNA. The germline CDR1 and CDR2 sequences are SGHTA and FQGNSA. The CDR3 sequence is 14 residues long. This CDR3 is CASSPSDRGYEQYF.

The chain couples TRBV7-3 to TRBJ2-3; TCRdb's D call of TRBD1 is untestable without DNA. This CDR3 is 15 amino acids long. Germline CDR1 and CDR2: SGHTA and FQGTGA. CDR3 residues: CASSHTGAATDTQYF.

The chain combines TRBV20-1 with TRBJ2-1; no DNA is available, so the TRBD2 call from TCRdb remains unchecked. Germline assignment: CDR1 DFQATT and CDR2 SNEGSKA (reference sequence). This CDR3 comprises 14 residues. The CDR3 protein is CSVIREGTYNEQFF.

The chain combines TRBV27 with TRBJ2-1; absent DNA, TCRdb's TRBD1 call cannot be checked. The germline V gene has CDR1 MNHEY and CDR2 SMNVEV (reference sequence). CDR3 length equals 13 residues. Here the CDR3 reads CASSYDRGNEQFF.